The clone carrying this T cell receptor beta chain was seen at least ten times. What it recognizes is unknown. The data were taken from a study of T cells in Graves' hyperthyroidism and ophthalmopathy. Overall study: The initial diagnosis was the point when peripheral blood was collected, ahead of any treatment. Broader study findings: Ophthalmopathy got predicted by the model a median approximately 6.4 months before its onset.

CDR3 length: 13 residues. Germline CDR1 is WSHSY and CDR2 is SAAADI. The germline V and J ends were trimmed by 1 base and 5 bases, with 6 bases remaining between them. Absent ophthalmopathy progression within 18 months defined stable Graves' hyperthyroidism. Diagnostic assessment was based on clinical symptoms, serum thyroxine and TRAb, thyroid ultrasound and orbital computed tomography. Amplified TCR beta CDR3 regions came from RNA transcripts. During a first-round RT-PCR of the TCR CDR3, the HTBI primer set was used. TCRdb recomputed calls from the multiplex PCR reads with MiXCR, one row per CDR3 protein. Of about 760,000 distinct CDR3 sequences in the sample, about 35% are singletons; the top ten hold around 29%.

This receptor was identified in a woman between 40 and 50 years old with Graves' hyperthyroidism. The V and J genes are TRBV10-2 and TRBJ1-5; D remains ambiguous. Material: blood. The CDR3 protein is CASSEFGDQPQHF. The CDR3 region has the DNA TGCGCCAGCAGTGAGTTTGGGGATCAGCCCCAGCATTTT.